These T cell receptor beta chains were read from a single sample in a study of beta chain features in type 1 diabetes. The data were produced by immunoSEQ multiplex PCR, yet TCRdb's version contains in-frame clones alone and is incomplete. This sample has 640,000 or so clones, with 13% found just once. The sample comprised naive CD4+ T cells from blood. The origin of the receptors is a man aged 18-30 years with type 1 diabetes. Each CDR3 is given without its conserved first and last residue. A clone size is listed for some rows: how often the clone was seen (once, few, many), or a class if it is expanded.

v_call clone_size cdr3_length cdr3_aa
TRBV19 . 9 ASSKQTELF
TRBV27 . 12 ASSLLAGFQTQY
TRBV7-9 . 13 ASSHRGLNTGELF
TRBV6-1 . 13 ASRLTGEANYGYT
TRBV7-2 few 13 ASSFSAGGETEAF
TRBV11-1 . 12 ASVNRGRADTQY
TRBV6-5 few 12 ASSRGPLDSTQY
TRBV29-1 . 11 SGSTGGHYGYT
TRBV10-3 . 10 AISPVGQPQH
TRBV6-1 few 11 ASSEARHNEQF
TRBV30 few 10 AWSLGVAEAF
TRBV28 . 10 ASREVGETQY
TRBV27 . 9 ASSRGSGYT